This TCR beta chain is from a study of blood T cell repertoires in COVID-19. As for the study in general: The samples span acute and convalescent COVID-19 from the United States, Italy and Spain. PBMCs, B-cell-depleted T cells, or T cells provided the cDNA or gDNA that made up the material.

Per the study methods: Amplification with reference gene primers provided the estimates of nucleated cell counts. TCRdb's copy holds only in-frame clones and misses some; the assay was immunoSEQ multiplex PCR. Clone size and the V and J calls come from that table; the DNA yielded D and trimming. Among approximately 160,000 clones listed, about 85% were seen once. The CDR3 has 14 residues. Germline CDR1 reads SGHTS; CDR2 reads YDEGEE. The V end was cut by 2 bases, the J end by 4 bases, with 10 bases between. This receptor was identified in a man aged 60 to 75 who had recovered from COVID-19. Sequencing input: peripheral blood. This chain links TRBV5-8 with TRBJ1-3; D is undetermined. The CDR3: CASSFTEAGNTIYF. The CDR3 DNA follows: TGTGCCAGCAGCTTCACCGAAGCGGGAAACACCATATATTTT.